This T cell receptor beta chain was observed in a study of PD-1 blockade in classical Hodgkin lymphoma. The wider study: The nivolumab dose that patients received was 3 mg/kg, given intravenously every 2 weeks. General observations from the study: Complete responders showed a baseline diversity that resembled the diversity of newly diagnosed patients.

Relapse was seen in all patients after autologous stem cell transplantation, and brentuximab vedotin exposure was variable. Looked up from germline, CDR1 is SGHRS and CDR2 is YFSETQ. V lost 4 bases and J 4 bases, leaving 14 bases between the germline ends. The CDR3 sequence is 15 residues long. Generated by immunoSEQ multiplex PCR, the TCRdb table keeps only in-frame clones and is missing some. In the table there are under 30,000 clones, roughly 70% of which are singletons. About this clone: Its specificity is not known.

This rearrangement joins TRBV5-1 to TRBJ2-2, with D unclear. Sequencing was performed on peripheral blood mononuclear cells (PBMCs), taken at baseline. The sequence came from a human donor with classical Hodgkin lymphoma. The CDR3 bases are TGCGCCAGCAGCCGGAGTGGGGATCTCACCGGGGAGCTGTTTTTT. Protein sequence: CASSRSGDLTGELFF. Using reference TRBV5-1 and TRBJ2-2 for the parts outside the CDR3, the full variable domain is KAGVTQTPRYLIKTRGQQVTLSCSPISGHRSVSWYQQTPGQGLQFLFEYFSETQRNKGNFPGRFSGRQFSNSRSEMNVSTLELGDSALYLCASSRSGDLTGELFFGEGSRLTVL.